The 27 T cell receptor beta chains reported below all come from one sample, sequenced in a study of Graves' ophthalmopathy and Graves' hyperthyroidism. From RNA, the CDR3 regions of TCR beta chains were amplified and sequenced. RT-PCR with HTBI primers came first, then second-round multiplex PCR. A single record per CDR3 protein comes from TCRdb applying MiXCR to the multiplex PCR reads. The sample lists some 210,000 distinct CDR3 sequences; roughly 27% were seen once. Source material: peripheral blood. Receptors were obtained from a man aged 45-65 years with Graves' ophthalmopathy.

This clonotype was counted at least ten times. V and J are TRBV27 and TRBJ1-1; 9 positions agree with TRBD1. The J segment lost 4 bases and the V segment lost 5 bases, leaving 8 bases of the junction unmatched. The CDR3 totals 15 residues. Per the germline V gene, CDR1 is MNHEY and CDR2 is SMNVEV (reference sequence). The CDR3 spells CASSPGTGSLTEAFF. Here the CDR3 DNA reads TGTGCCAGCAGTCCCGGGACAGGGTCCCTCACTGAAGCTTTCTTT.

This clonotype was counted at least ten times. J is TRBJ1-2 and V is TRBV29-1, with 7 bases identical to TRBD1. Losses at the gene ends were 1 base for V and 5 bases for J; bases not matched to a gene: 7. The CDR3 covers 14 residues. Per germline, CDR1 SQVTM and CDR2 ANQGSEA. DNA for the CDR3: TGCAGCGTTGAAGTGGGACAGCCCCCTTATGGCTACACCTTC. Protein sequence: CSVEVGQPPYGYTF. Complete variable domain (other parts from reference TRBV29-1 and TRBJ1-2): SAVISQKPSRDICQRGTSLTIQCQVDSQVTMMFWYRQQPGQSLTLIATANQGSEATYESGFVIDKFPISRPNLTFSTLTVSNMSPEDSSIYLCSVEVGQPPYGYTFGSGTRLTVV.

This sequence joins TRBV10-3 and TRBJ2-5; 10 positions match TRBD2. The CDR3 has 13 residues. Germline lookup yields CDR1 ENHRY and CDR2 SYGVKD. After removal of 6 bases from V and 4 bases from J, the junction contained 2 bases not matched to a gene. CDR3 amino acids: CAIRGLAAETQYF. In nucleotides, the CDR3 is TGTGCCATCAGAGGACTAGCGGCAGAGACCCAGTACTTC.

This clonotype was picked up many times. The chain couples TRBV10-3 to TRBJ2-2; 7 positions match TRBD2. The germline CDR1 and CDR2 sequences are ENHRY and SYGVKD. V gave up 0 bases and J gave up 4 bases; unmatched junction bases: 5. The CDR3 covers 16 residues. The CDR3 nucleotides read TGTGCCATCAGTGAGTCGGCGGGAGTATCCACCGGGGAGCTGTTTTTT. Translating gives CAISESAGVSTGELFF.

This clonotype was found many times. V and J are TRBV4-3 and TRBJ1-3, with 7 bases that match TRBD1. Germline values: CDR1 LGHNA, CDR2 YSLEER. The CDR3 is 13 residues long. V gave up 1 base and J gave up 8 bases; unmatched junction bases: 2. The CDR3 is CASSQGQGDTIYF. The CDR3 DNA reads TGCGCCAGCAGCCAAGGACAGGGTGACACCATATATTTT.

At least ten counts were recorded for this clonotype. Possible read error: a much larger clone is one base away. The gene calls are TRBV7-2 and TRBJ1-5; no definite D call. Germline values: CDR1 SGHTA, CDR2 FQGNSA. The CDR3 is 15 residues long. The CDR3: CASSLDSADYQLQHF. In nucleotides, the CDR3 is TGTGCCAGCAGCTTAGATTCGGCTGATTATCAGCTCCAGCATTTT.

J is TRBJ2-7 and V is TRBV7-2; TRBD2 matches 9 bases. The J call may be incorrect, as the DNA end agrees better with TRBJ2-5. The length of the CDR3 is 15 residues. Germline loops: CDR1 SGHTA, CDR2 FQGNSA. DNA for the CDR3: TGTGCCAGCAGCTTAAATAGCGGGAGCGATGAGACCCAGTACTTC. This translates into CASSLNSGSDETQYF.

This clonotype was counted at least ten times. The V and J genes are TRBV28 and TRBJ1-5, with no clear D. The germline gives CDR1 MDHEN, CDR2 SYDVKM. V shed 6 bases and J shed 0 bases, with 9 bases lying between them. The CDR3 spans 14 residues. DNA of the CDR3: TGTGCCAGCAGGACTCAAAGTAGCAATCAGCCCCAGCATTTT. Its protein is CASRTQSSNQPQHF.

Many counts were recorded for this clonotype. The CDR3 sequence is CASGLRAGGPQETQYF. CDR3 in DNA: TGTGCCAGCGGATTAAGAGCGGGAGGCCCCCAAGAGACCCAGTACTTC. The chain joins TRBV11-2 to TRBJ2-5, with 9 positions matching TRBD2. CDR3 size: 16 residues. Looked up from germline, CDR1 is SGHAT and CDR2 is FQNNGV. The V segment lost 8 bases and the J segment 1 base; nucleotides outside the gene matches: 11.

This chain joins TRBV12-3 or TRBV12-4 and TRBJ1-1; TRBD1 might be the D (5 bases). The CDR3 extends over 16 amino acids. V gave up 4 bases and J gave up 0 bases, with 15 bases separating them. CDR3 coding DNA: TGTGCCAGCAGTTCCAAAGGTTCAGGGATGAACACTGAAGCTTTCTTT. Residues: CASSSKGSGMNTEAFF.

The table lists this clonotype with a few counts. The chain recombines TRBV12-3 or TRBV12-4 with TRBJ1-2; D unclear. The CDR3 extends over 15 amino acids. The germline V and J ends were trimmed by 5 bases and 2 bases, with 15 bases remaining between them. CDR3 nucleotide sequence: TGTGCCAGCAGTCCGCGGGAGAGGAACAACTATGGCTACACCTTC. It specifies CASSPRERNNYGYTF.

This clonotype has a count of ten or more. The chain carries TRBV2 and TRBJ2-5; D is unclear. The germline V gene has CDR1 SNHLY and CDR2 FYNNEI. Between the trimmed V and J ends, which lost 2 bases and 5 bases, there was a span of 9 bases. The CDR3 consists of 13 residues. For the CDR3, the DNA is TGTGCCAGCAGTGAATCAGTCTGGGAGACCCAGTACTTC. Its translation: CASSESVWETQYF.

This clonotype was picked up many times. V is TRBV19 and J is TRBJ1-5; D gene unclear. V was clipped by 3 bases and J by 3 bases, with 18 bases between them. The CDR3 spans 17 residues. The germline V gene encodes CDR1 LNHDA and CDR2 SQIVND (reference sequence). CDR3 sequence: CASSIRHGQSVNQPQHF. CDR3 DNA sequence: TGTGCCAGTAGTATTAGGCATGGGCAGTCCGTCAATCAGCCCCAGCATTTT.

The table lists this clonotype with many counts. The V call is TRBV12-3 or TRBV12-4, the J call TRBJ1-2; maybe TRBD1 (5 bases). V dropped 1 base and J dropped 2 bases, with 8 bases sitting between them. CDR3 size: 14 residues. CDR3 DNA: TGTGCCAGCAGTTTAGACCCAGGGAACTATGGCTACACCTTC. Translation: CASSLDPGNYGYTF.

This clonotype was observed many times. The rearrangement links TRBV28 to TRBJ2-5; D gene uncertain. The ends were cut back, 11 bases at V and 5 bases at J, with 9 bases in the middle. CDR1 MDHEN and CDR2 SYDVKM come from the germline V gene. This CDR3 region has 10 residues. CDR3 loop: CADPVETQYF. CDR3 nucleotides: TGTGCCGACCCAGTCGAGACCCAGTACTTC.

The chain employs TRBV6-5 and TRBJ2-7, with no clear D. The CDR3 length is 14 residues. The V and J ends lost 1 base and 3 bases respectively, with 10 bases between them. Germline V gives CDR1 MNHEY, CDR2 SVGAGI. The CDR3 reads CASSYYRARYEQYF. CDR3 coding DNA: TGTGCCAGCAGTTACTATAGGGCCCGCTACGAGCAGTACTTC.

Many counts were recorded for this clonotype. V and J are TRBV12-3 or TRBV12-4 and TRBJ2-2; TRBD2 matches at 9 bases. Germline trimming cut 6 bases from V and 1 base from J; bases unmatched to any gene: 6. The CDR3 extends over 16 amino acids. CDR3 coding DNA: TGTGCCAGCAGCCTAGCGGGAAGGTGGAACACCGGGGAGCTGTTTTTT. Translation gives CASSLAGRWNTGELFF.

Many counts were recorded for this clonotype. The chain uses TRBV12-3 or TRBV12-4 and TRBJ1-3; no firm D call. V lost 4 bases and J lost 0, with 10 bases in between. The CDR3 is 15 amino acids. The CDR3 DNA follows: TGTGCCAGCAGTTCTTTAACTACCTCTGGAAACACCATATATTTT. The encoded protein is CASSSLTTSGNTIYF.

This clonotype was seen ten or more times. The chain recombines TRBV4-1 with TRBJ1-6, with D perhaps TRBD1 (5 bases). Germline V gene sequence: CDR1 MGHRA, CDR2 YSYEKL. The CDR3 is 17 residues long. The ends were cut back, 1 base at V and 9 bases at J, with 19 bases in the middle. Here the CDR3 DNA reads TGCGCCAGCAGCCAAGTTGAAAGGGACCGACGGGGTTCACCCCTCCACTTT. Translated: CASSQVERDRRGSPLHF.

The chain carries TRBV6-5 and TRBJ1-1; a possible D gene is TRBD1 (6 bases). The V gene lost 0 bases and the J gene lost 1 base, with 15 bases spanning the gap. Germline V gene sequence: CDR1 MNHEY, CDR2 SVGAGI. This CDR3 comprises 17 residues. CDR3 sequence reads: CASSYSARGGWNTEAFF. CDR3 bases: TGTGCCAGCAGTTACTCGGCCAGGGGAGGGTGGAACACTGAAGCTTTCTTT.

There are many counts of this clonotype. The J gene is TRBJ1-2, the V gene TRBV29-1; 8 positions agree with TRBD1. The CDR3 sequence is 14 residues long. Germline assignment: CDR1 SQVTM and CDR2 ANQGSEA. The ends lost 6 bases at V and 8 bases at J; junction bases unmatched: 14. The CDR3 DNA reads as TGCAGCGTCGTCGGGCAGGGGGCTGGAGGGGGCTACACCTTC. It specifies CSVVGQGAGGGYTF. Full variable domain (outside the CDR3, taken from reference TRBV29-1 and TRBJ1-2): SAVISQKPSRDICQRGTSLTIQCQVDSQVTMMFWYRQQPGQSLTLIATANQGSEATYESGFVIDKFPISRPNLTFSTLTVSNMSPEDSSIYLCSVVGQGAGGGYTFGSGTRLTVV.

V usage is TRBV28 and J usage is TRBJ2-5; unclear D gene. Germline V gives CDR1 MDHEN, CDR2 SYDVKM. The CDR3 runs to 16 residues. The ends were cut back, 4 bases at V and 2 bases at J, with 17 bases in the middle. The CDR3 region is CASSYSAAQQQETQYF. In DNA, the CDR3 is TGTGCCAGCAGTTACTCGGCAGCCCAGCAGCAAGAGACCCAGTACTTC.

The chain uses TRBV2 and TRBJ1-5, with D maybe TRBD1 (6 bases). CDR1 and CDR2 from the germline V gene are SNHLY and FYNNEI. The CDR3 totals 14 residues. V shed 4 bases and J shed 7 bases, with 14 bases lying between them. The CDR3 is CASSADRTGQPQHF. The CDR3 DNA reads TGTGCCAGCAGTGCCGACAGGACGGGACAGCCCCAGCATTTT.

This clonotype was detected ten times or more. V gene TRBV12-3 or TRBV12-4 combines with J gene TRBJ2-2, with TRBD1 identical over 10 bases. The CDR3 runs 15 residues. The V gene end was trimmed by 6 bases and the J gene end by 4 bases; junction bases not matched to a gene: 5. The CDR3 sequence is CASRLGQGTTGELFF. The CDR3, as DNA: TGTGCCAGCAGACTGGGACAGGGGACCACCGGGGAGCTGTTTTTT.

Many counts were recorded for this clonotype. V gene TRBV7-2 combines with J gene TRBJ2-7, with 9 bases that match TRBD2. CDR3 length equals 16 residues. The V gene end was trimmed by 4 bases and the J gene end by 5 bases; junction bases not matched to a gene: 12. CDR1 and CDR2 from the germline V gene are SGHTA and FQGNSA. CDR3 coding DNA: TGTGCCAGCAGCTCAACCCGACTAGCGGAGTGGGACGAGCAGTACTTC. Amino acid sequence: CASSSTRLAEWDEQYF.

The CDR3 bases are TGTGCCAGCAGGTCCACAGTGGACTTCTACGAGCAGTACTTC. The encoded protein is CASRSTVDFYEQYF. The chain has TRBV6-2 or TRBV6-3 and TRBJ2-7; a weak D match, TRBD2 (5 bases). V was pared by 6 bases and J by 3 bases, with 15 bases between. The CDR3 extends over 14 amino acids. The germline CDR1 and CDR2 sequences are MNHEY and SVGEGT.

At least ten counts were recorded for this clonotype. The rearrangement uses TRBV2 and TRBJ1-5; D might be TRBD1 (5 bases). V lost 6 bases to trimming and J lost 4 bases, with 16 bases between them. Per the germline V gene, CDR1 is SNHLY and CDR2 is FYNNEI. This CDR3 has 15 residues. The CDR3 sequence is CASRVGSAGNQPQHF. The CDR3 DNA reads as TGTGCCAGCAGAGTTGGTTCGGCAGGGAATCAGCCCCAGCATTTT.